The clone carrying this T cell receptor beta chain was counted many times. Its antigen is unidentified. TCRdb ran MiXCR on the reads and lists one entry per CDR3 protein. The profile shows about 260,000 distinct CDR3 sequences, roughly 13% of them singletons. The record originates from a study of T cell repertoires in cytomegalovirus infection. Study background: Indications came from public TCR beta signatures; they pointed to CMV infection and to a matching HLA type.

The CDR3 consists of 14 residues. After removal of 5 bases from V and 3 bases from J, the junction contained 8 bases not matched to a gene. In germline, CDR1 is DFQATT, CDR2 SNEGSKA (reference sequence). Study findings and constraints: Clonotype analysis showed dominance of the ex vivo response by HLA-C-restricted CMV-specific TCR beta clonotypes.

The J gene is TRBJ2-7, the V gene TRBV20-1; 9 bases are a match to TRBD1. The TCR was taken from a human donor in good health (CMV status not recorded). Some clones in this sample may be carry-over from other donors' samples. The sequencing sample was made of PBMCs. CDR3 sequence reads: CSALTGQGLYEQYF. The CDR3 coding sequence is TGCAGTGCTCTGACGGGACAGGGCCTCTACGAGCAGTACTTC.